The 17 T cell receptor beta chains presented below share a single source sample, sequenced in a study of breast tumors, draining lymph nodes, adjacent tissues. TCRdb redid the calling of the multiplex PCR reads with MiXCR, one entry per CDR3 protein. The table lists more than 250,000 distinct CDR3 sequences, 30% of them singletons, with about 1.2% in the top ten. Samples came from axillary lymph nodes draining the breast cancer. Sample: axillary lymph node tissue. The receptors stem from a female donor with breast cancer. Some clones in this sample may be carry-over from other donors' samples.

The rearrangement joins TRBV7-8 to TRBJ2-7; TRBD2 matches at 7 bases. The CDR3 covers 13 residues. J gave up 3 bases and V 8 bases, and 7 bases lay outside the gene matches. CDR1 is SGHVS and CDR2 is FQNEAQ in the germline V gene. The DNA for the CDR3 is TGTGCCAGCTCACCGGCTAGCGGCTACGAGCAGTACTTC. This gives the protein CASSPASGYEQYF.

The sample holds many counts of this clonotype. The J gene is TRBJ2-3, the V gene TRBV11-3; no reliable D call. V was pared by 3 bases and J by 2 bases, with 6 bases between. The germline V gene encodes CDR1 SGHNT and CDR2 YENEEA. This CDR3 comprises 13 residues. CDR3 in DNA: TGTGCCAGCAGCTTCCGGAACACAGATACGCAGTATTTT. Its protein is CASSFRNTDTQYF.

This clonotype occurred many times. V gene TRBV20-1 combines with J gene TRBJ2-5; 8 bases agree with TRBD2. J was trimmed by 1 base and V by 6 bases; bases with no gene match: 4. Germline CDR1 and CDR2: DFQATT and SNEGSKA (reference sequence). CDR3 length: 13 residues. CDR3 region: CSAGGVPQETQYF. CDR3 DNA sequence: TGCAGTGCCGGGGGGGTGCCCCAAGAGACCCAGTACTTC.

This clonotype was recorded at least ten times. The gene calls are TRBV20-1 and TRBJ2-7, with 8 bases identical to TRBD1. This CDR3 has 12 residues. From germline, CDR1 is DFQATT and CDR2 SNEGSKA (reference sequence). V shed 6 bases, J shed 3 bases, and the junction held 4 bases outside the gene matches. Here the CDR3 DNA reads TGCAGTGCAGAAGGACAGGGCTACGAGCAGTACTTC. Translated: CSAEGQGYEQYF.

About this clonotype: Possible read error: a much larger clone is one base away. The CDR3 nucleotides read TGTGCCATCAGGCCAGAGGGTTCCTATAATTCACCCCTCCACTTT. Its protein is CAIRPEGSYNSPLHF. J is TRBJ1-6 and V is TRBV10-3; D uncertain. With 6 bases removed from V and 1 base from J, the gap between germline ends came to 10 bases. The germline V gene has CDR1 ENHRY and CDR2 SYGVKD. This CDR3 has 15 residues.

This clonotype has a single count. This CDR3 fails to terminate in the conserved phenylalanine or tryptophan, so it likely reflects a read error. No DNA is shown, since the ends of the CDR3 on it are uncertain; the CDR3 is the one TCRdb lists. V is TRBV3-1 and J is TRBJ2-7; TRBD1, the table's D call, lacks a check against the DNA. The CDR3 sequence runs 13 residues, both termini included. The germline CDR1 and CDR2 sequences are LGHDT and YNNKEL (reference sequence). CDR3 sequence reads: CASSQVGGFEQHL.

This clonotype was observed at least ten times. J is TRBJ2-2 and V is TRBV5-4, with TRBD1 matching 10 bases. Per the germline V gene, CDR1 is SGHNT and CDR2 is YYREEE (reference sequence). V trimming: 2 bases; J trimming: 6 bases; junction bases outside the gene matches: 7. This CDR3 region has 16 residues. The CDR3 loop is CASSFFRTGGSGELFF. The CDR3 DNA follows: TGTGCCAGCAGCTTTTTCCGGACAGGGGGATCCGGGGAGCTGTTTTTT.

This clonotype was picked up many times. The chain joins TRBV19 to TRBJ1-2, with 9 positions matching TRBD1. There are 13 residues in the CDR3. CDR1 and CDR2 (germline): LNHDA, SQIVND (reference sequence). V dropped 4 bases and J dropped 10; count of bases not matched to a gene: 7. This CDR3 reads CASSRDRAEAYTF. CDR3 in DNA: TGTGCCAGTAGTAGGGACAGGGCAGAGGCCTACACCTTC. Together with reference TRBV19 and TRBJ1-2, the CDR3 gives the full variable domain: DGGITQSPKYLFRKEGQNVTLSCEQNLNHDAMYWYRQDPGQGLRLIYYSQIVNDFQKGDIAEGYSVSREKKESFPLTVTSAQKNPTAFYLCASSRDRAEAYTFGSGTRLTVV.

This clonotype occurred many times. Written as DNA, the CDR3 is TGTGCCAGCAGCAACACCAGGAGCACCGGGGAGCTGTTTTTT. Amino acids: CASSNTRSTGELFF. This chain connects TRBV7-3 to TRBJ2-2; D is undetermined. The CDR3 length is 14 residues. With 5 bases removed from V and 4 bases from J, the gap between germline ends came to 11 bases. Germline CDR1 reads SGHTA; CDR2 reads FQGTGA.

The chain employs TRBV6-6 and TRBJ2-1; 10 nucleotides align to TRBD2. The CDR3 length is 13 residues. CDR1 and CDR2 from the germline V gene are MNHNY and SVGAGI (reference sequence). Trimming removed 7 bases from V and 8 bases from J; junction bases left unmatched: 5. Here the CDR3 reads CASMLLAGYEQFF. The CDR3 DNA reads TGTGCCAGCATGCTACTAGCGGGATATGAGCAGTTCTTC.

This chain uses TRBV15 with TRBJ2-2, with 12 bases fitting TRBD2. Losses at the gene ends were 5 bases for V and 5 bases for J; bases not matched to a gene: 9. The CDR3 length is 17 residues. The germline V gene encodes CDR1 LNHNV and CDR2 YYDKDF (reference sequence). CDR3 region: CATSFTTGTSGTGELFF. CDR3 bases: TGTGCCACCAGCTTTACGACCGGGACTAGCGGGACCGGGGAGCTGTTTTTT.

This clonotype was detected many times. V is TRBV7-2 and J is TRBJ2-5, with 10 bases aligning to TRBD2. CDR1 SGHTA and CDR2 FQGNSA come from the germline V gene. The CDR3 has 15 residues. J gave up 2 bases and V 5 bases, and 5 bases lay outside the gene matches. The CDR3 DNA follows: TGTGCCAGCAGCAGGAGCGGGAGGGGGCAAGAGACCCAGTACTTC. Translating gives CASSRSGRGQETQYF.

Ten or more counts support this clonotype. One end of the junction fails to match germline, which may point to a read error. This chain links TRBV7-8 with TRBJ1-2, with D possibly TRBD1 on 5 matching bases. Looked up from germline, CDR1 is SGHVS and CDR2 is FQNEAQ. The CDR3 is made up of 16 amino acids. This CDR3 reads CASSSSPNPADSRLPF. The CDR3 DNA is TGTGCCAGCAGCTCATCCCCTAACCCTGCAGACAGCCGCTTACCCTTC.

This clonotype was seen many times. The germline gene is not matched at one end of the junction; a read error may be the cause. The rearrangement links TRBV5-1 to TRBJ2-3; unclear D gene. The germline gives CDR1 SGHRS, CDR2 YFSETQ. This CDR3 region has 14 residues. CDR3 amino acids: CASSLGLATDTQYF. CDR3 in DNA: TGTGCCAGCAGCTTAGGATTAGCAACAGATACGCAGTATTTT.

This clonotype appeared many times. The chain combines TRBV12-3 or TRBV12-4 with TRBJ2-2; TRBD1 or TRBD2 may be the D gene (6 bases each). The CDR3 runs to 16 residues. The V end lost 10 bases, the J end lost 4 bases, and 22 bases lay between the germline ends. DNA of the CDR3: TGTGCCATCCTTTCCAGAGGGGGGAAAGGCACCGGGGAGCTGTTTTTT. Amino acid sequence: CAILSRGGKGTGELFF.

V usage is TRBV5-1 and J usage is TRBJ1-3; D possibly corresponds to TRBD1 (6 bases). Between the trimmed V and J ends, which lost 3 bases and 2 bases, there was a span of 9 bases. Germline assignment: CDR1 SGHRS and CDR2 YFSETQ. The length of the CDR3 is 14 residues. The CDR3 DNA sequence: TGCGCCAGCAGCTCAGCAGGGGCTGGAAACACCATATATTTT. This sequence encodes CASSSAGAGNTIYF.

The table lists this clonotype with many counts. The V call is TRBV25-1, the J call TRBJ2-1; perhaps TRBD1 as D (6 bases). Germline V lookup: CDR1 MGHDK, CDR2 SYGVNS. V was shortened by 6 bases and J by 2 bases, with 8 bases between the two germline ends. The length of the CDR3 is 13 residues. This CDR3 is CASRGTTYNEQFF. In DNA form, the CDR3 reads TGTGCCAGCAGGGGGACAACCTACAATGAGCAGTTCTTC.